This is a list of T cell receptor beta chains from one sample in a study of T cell responses to AZD1222 COVID-19 vaccine. Clones were read by immunoSEQ multiplex PCR, and TCRdb kept only the in-frame ones, dropping some. Altogether roughly 120,000 clones are present, roughly 89% being singletons, with the ten largest covering roughly 7%. The sequencing here drew on peripheral blood, taken 28 days after the second AZD1222 dose. The source is an adult who received the AZD1222 COVID-19 vaccine. The CDR3 runs from the conserved cysteine through the conserved F or W. The D gene is left open where the match is weak. Rows may omit the clone size; those that give it use once, few, many or a size class.

d_gene	abundance	v_gene	j_gene	CDR3aa	CDR3nt
.	.	TRBV7-6	TRBJ2-7	CASSLNRGAEQYF	TGTGCCAGCAGCTTAAATCGGGGGGCCGAGCAGTACTTC
.	few	TRBV5-6	TRBJ2-7	CASNSGTSYEQYF	TGTGCCAGCAATTCCGGGACTTCTTACGAGCAGTACTTC
.	.	TRBV27	TRBJ2-7	CASSLELRGSYEQYF	TGTGCCAGCAGTTTAGAGCTCAGGGGAAGCTACGAGCAGTACTTC
TRBD1	.	TRBV4-1	TRBJ2-7	CASSQFSGGTGVTYEQYF	TGCGCCAGCAGCCAATTTTCCGGTGGGACAGGGGTCACTTACGAGCAGTACTTC
.	.	TRBV18	TRBJ1-4	CASSPYGVNEKLFF	TGTGCCAGCTCACCATACGGAGTTAATGAAAAACTGTTTTTT
TRBD2	.	TRBV4-2	TRBJ2-7	CASSQDGLAGDEQYF	TGTGCCAGCAGCCAGGACGGACTAGCGGGAGACGAGCAGTACTTC
TRBD2	.	TRBV19	TRBJ2-7	CASSMTPGGAYEQYF	TGTGCCAGTAGTATGACCCCGGGAGGAGCCTACGAGCAGTACTTC
.	.	TRBV19	TRBJ1-2	CASSILLGDGYTF	TGTGCCAGTAGTATCCTTCTAGGAGATGGCTACACCTTC
TRBD2	.	TRBV19	TRBJ2-3	CASSRASGGFTDTQYF	TGTGCCAGTAGCCGGGCTAGCGGGGGGTTCACAGATACGCAGTATTTT
TRBD1	.	TRBV6-5	TRBJ2-7	CASSSLQGADYEQYF	TGTGCCAGCAGTTCATTACAGGGGGCGGACTACGAGCAGTACTTC
.	.	TRBV5-6	TRBJ1-1	CASTFLNTEAFF	TGTGCCAGCACTTTTCTGAACACTGAAGCTTTCTTT
TRBD1	.	TRBV19	TRBJ2-7	CASSGDRDYEQYF	TGTGCCAGTAGTGGGGACAGGGACTACGAGCAGTACTTC
.	.	TRBV12-3/TRBV12-4	TRBJ1-6	CASQTGWAPLHF	TGTGCCAGCCAAACGGGCTGGGCACCCCTCCACTTT
TRBD1	few	TRBV7-3	TRBJ2-1	CASSSLGQGARNEQFF	TGTGCCAGCAGCTCACTCGGACAGGGGGCACGTAATGAGCAGTTCTTC
.	.	TRBV5-6	TRBJ1-4	CASSWFLYGTNEKLFF	TGTGCCAGCAGCTGGTTCCTTTATGGGACTAATGAAAAACTGTTTTTT
.	few	TRBV6-5	TRBJ1-6	CASTATNNSPLHF	TGTGCCAGCACCGCAACAAATAATTCACCCCTCCACTTT
TRBD1	.	TRBV5-5	TRBJ2-7	CASSLRASQGASYEQYF	TGTGCCAGCAGCTTGCGCGCTTCACAGGGGGCCTCCTACGAGCAGTACTTC
.	.	TRBV28	TRBJ1-2	CASSVRQGPGGYTF	TGTGCCAGCAGTGTCCGGCAGGGGCCGGGTGGCTACACCTTC
.	.	TRBV14	TRBJ2-7	CASSPRDTRGNEQYF	TGTGCCAGCAGCCCCCGGGACACCAGAGGCAACGAGCAGTACTTC
.	few	TRBV19	TRBJ2-6	CASSIMERTGANVLTF	TGTGCCAGTAGTATAATGGAACGCACTGGGGCCAACGTCCTGACTTTC
.	few	TRBV6-5	TRBJ1-1	CASSSSRGNTEAFF	TGTGCCAGCAGTTCGTCCAGGGGGAACACTGAAGCTTTCTTT
.	few	TRBV29-1	TRBJ1-2	CSVEAGGTLRYTF	TGCAGCGTTGAGGCGGGGGGAACATTGCGCTACACCTTC
.	.	TRBV5-1	TRBJ2-3	CASSPGGLLTDTQYF	TGCGCCAGCAGCCCCGGAGGTTTACTCACAGATACGCAGTATTTT
TRBD2	.	TRBV24-1	TRBJ2-7	CATSASGSGYEQYF	TGTGCCACCAGTGCTAGCGGGAGTGGTTACGAGCAGTACTTC
TRBD1	.	TRBV7-8	TRBJ1-6	CASSLILPGQGNSPLHF	TGTGCCAGCAGCTTAATCCTCCCGGGACAGGGTAATTCACCCCTCCACTTT
.	.	TRBV7-2	TRBJ1-1	CASSAGGSMNTEAFF	TGTGCCAGCAGCGCCGGGGGATCCATGAACACTGAAGCTTTCTTT
TRBD1	.	TRBV19	TRBJ1-6	CASTHIATGLQNTLHF	TGTGCCAGTACCCACATCGCGACAGGGCTACAGAACACCCTCCACTTT
TRBD2	few	TRBV11-3	TRBJ2-3	CASSLLAGGSDTQYF	TGTGCCAGCAGCTTATTAGCGGGGGGGTCAGATACGCAGTATTTT
.	.	TRBV28	TRBJ1-4	CASSSLQWKLFF	TGTGCCAGCAGTTCTCTTCAGTGGAAACTGTTTTTT
.	.	TRBV6-5	TRBJ2-5	CASMGQGGKETQYF	TGTGCCAGCATGGGGCAGGGGGGGAAAGAGACCCAGTACTTC
.	.	TRBV29-1	TRBJ2-7	CSVGTGREEQYF	TGCAGCGTTGGTACAGGGCGGGAAGAGCAGTACTTC
.	.	TRBV11-3	TRBJ1-5	CASSLDRDQPQHF	TGTGCCAGCAGCTTAGATAGGGATCAGCCCCAGCATTTT
.	.	TRBV25-1	TRBJ1-1	CASSGFVTEAFF	TGTGCCAGCAGTGGGTTTGTCACTGAAGCTTTCTTT
.	.	TRBV9	TRBJ2-2	CASGKTHPTGELFF	TGTGCCAGCGGCAAGACTCACCCAACGGGGGAGCTGTTTTTT
.	.	TRBV18	TRBJ1-6	CASSPGPPNSPLHF	TGTGCCAGCTCACCGGGACCGCCGAATTCACCCCTCCACTTT
TRBD1	.	TRBV29-1	TRBJ1-1	CSANRDSNTEAFF	TGCAGCGCTAACCGGGACAGCAACACTGAAGCTTTCTTT
.	.	TRBV5-1	TRBJ2-1	CASSLVWNEQFF	TGCGCCAGCAGCTTGGTCTGGAATGAGCAGTTCTTC
TRBD2	.	TRBV7-2	TRBJ2-7	CASSHGTSGYEQYF	TGTGCCAGCAGCCACGGGACTAGCGGTTACGAGCAGTACTTC
.	.	TRBV12-3/TRBV12-4	TRBJ2-6	CASGTGFLTF	TGTGCCAGCGGAACAGGGTTCTTGACTTTC
.	.	TRBV3-1/TRBV3-2	TRBJ1-4	CASSRTNEKLFF	TGTGCCAGCAGCCGAACTAATGAAAAACTGTTTTTT
.	.	TRBV2	TRBJ1-2	CASILERTPRYGYTF	TGTGCCAGCATTTTAGAACGAACGCCTCGTTATGGCTACACCTTC
.	.	TRBV7-2	TRBJ2-3	CASSFSSDRTTDTQYF	TGTGCCAGCAGCTTTTCTAGCGACAGAACCACAGATACGCAGTATTTT
TRBD2	.	TRBV19	TRBJ2-1	CASAFGGSSYNEQFF	TGTGCCAGTGCATTCGGGGGGTCCTCCTACAATGAGCAGTTCTTC
.	.	TRBV20-1	TRBJ1-1	CSAIDAGRNTEAFF	TGCAGTGCTATTGATGCGGGAAGGAACACTGAAGCTTTCTTT
.	few	TRBV2	TRBJ1-5	CASRDSHSNQPQHF	TGTGCCAGCAGGGACAGCCATAGCAATCAGCCCCAGCATTTT
TRBD1	.	TRBV4-1	TRBJ2-3	CASSQGRVRDRGRWRDTQYF	TGCGCCAGCAGCCAAGGCCGTGTCCGGGACAGGGGGCGCTGGAGAGATACGCAGTATTTT
.	.	TRBV12-5	TRBJ2-5	CASGSLRAAGQETQYF	TGTGCTAGTGGTTCCCTCCGGGCCGCCGGACAAGAGACCCAGTACTTC
.	.	TRBV12-3/TRBV12-4	TRBJ2-7	CASSFSRYEQYF	TGTGCCAGCAGTTTTAGTCGCTACGAGCAGTACTTC
TRBD1	.	TRBV7-9	TRBJ2-7	CASSPKAGQGAGEQYF	TGTGCCAGCAGCCCGAAGGCGGGACAGGGGGCAGGCGAGCAGTACTTC
.	.	TRBV6-6	TRBJ1-5	CASSYGPNQPQHF	TGTGCCAGCAGTTACGGACCGAATCAGCCCCAGCATTTT
.	.	TRBV6-5	TRBJ1-2	CASSLRGTGSNYGYTF	TGTGCCAGCAGTTTACGGGGAACAGGTTCTAACTATGGCTACACCTTC
.	.	TRBV4-3	TRBJ2-1	CASSQGTSWEQFF	TGCGCCAGCAGCCAAGGGACGAGCTGGGAGCAGTTCTTC
.	.	TRBV5-1	TRBJ1-2	CASSLTGTRDGYTF	TGCGCCAGCAGCTTGACAGGGACTAGAGACGGCTACACCTTC
.	.	TRBV5-6	TRBJ2-7	CASSSVSFYEQYF	TGTGCCAGCAGCTCAGTCTCATTCTACGAGCAGTACTTC
.	.	TRBV7-2	TRBJ2-7	CASKLAESSYEQYF	TGTGCCAGCAAGCTGGCAGAGAGCTCCTACGAGCAGTACTTC
.	.	TRBV27	TRBJ1-2	CASSSNPPGGYGYTF	TGTGCCAGCAGTTCCAACCCACCTGGGGGCTATGGCTACACCTTC
.	.	TRBV10-3	TRBJ1-2	CAISDPDRNYGYTF	TGTGCCATCAGTGATCCCGACAGAAACTATGGCTACACCTTC
TRBD2	.	TRBV4-1	TRBJ2-7	CASSQEFFAGGSYEQYF	TGCGCCAGCAGCCAAGAGTTCTTCGCGGGAGGGTCCTACGAGCAGTACTTC
TRBD2	.	TRBV15	TRBJ2-7	CATSREGVSGGSYEQYF	TGTGCCACCAGCAGAGAAGGGGTTAGCGGGGGGTCCTACGAGCAGTACTTC
TRBD2	.	TRBV3-1/TRBV3-2	TRBJ2-3	CASSQDLGGGADTQYF	TGTGCCAGCAGCCAAGATCTGGGGGGGGGAGCAGATACGCAGTATTTT